Below, 12 T cell receptor beta chains from the same sample are listed, as sequenced in a study of CD8+ T cells in alopecia areata (dated 2018 in TCRdb). Library creation used the immunoSEQ multiplex PCR assay. For TCR sequencing, RNA was extracted from every sample and reverse transcribed into cDNA to serve as template. The table was pulled from immuneACCESS by TCRdb, which kept in-frame rearrangements only. Such tables lose some clones; where checked, under half of the loss comes from unresolved V genes, and the rest has no known cause. The sample yields approximately 200,000 clones; approximately 56% were counted once. The ten most abundant clones make up approximately 3.5% of the sample. The label giving this sample's time point can be read as: about 4 weeks on oral tofacitinib. The treatment or condition label for this specimen denotes: oral pan-JAK inhibitor, 5-10 mg twice daily. Sequences were derived from CD4+ T cells sorted from blood, sampled at week 4, from a patient treated with tofacitinib. The receptor source for this set is a human donor with alopecia areata.

This chain links TRBV29-1 with TRBJ2-7, with 7 bases matching TRBD2. Germline V CDR1 and CDR2: SQVTM, ANQGSEA. J gave up 7 bases and V 4 bases, and 19 bases lay outside the gene matches. This CDR3 is 16 amino acids long. The chain's CDR3 is CSVARYGYRFGGEQYF. The CDR3 DNA follows: TGCAGCGTTGCCCGTTACGGTTACAGGTTCGGGGGGGAGCAGTACTTC.

The chain is built from TRBV30 and TRBJ1-2, with 12 bases that match TRBD1. J lost 4 bases, V lost 4 bases, and 10 bases had no gene match. Germline CDR1 and CDR2: GTSNPN and SVGIG (reference sequence). There are 16 residues in the CDR3. This CDR3 reads CAWKGGDRGPGYGYTF. CDR3 sequence (DNA): TGTGCCTGGAAGGGCGGGGACAGGGGGCCGGGCTATGGCTACACCTTC.

This clone was found a few times. The chain employs TRBV5-4 and TRBJ1-1; 9 positions agree with TRBD1. Germline loops: CDR1 SGHNT, CDR2 YYREEE (reference sequence). Trimming took 0 bases from V and 4 from J; bases not matched to a gene: 4. The CDR3 is made up of 15 amino acids. Here the CDR3 reads CASSLDRGQGTEAFF. CDR3 DNA sequence: TGTGCCAGCAGCTTGGACAGGGGGCAAGGCACTGAAGCTTTCTTT.

This chain joins TRBV30 and TRBJ1-2; the D gene is possibly TRBD1 (5 bases). CDR1 and CDR2 from the germline V gene are GTSNPN and SVGIG (reference sequence). The CDR3 spans 11 residues. The V and J ends lost 7 bases and 4 bases respectively, with 10 bases between them. The CDR3 loop is CAFLGAYGYTF. The CDR3 DNA reads as TGTGCCTTCCTTGGGGCCTATGGCTACACCTTC. Full variable domain (missing parts from reference TRBV30 and TRBJ1-2): SQTIHQWPATLVQPVGSPLSLECTVEGTSNPNLYWYRQAAGRGLQLLFYSVGIGQISSEVPQNLSASRPQDRQFILSSKKLLLSDSGFYLCAFLGAYGYTFGSGTRLTVV.

The J gene is TRBJ2-1, the V gene TRBV5-1, with 11 bases matching TRBD2. Trimming removed 3 bases from V and 4 bases from J; junction bases left unmatched: 3. Per germline, CDR1 SGHRS and CDR2 YFSETQ. The CDR3 has 15 amino acids. The DNA for the CDR3 is TGCGCCAGCAGCTCCGGGACTAGCGGATACAATGAGCAGTTCTTC. Amino acids: CASSSGTSGYNEQFF.

J is TRBJ1-1 and V is TRBV30, with unresolved D. The CDR3 extends over 13 amino acids. V lost 7 bases and J 2 bases, leaving 14 bases between the germline ends. In germline, CDR1 is GTSNPN, CDR2 SVGIG (reference sequence). The chain's CDR3 is CALETAFNTEAFF. The CDR3 DNA reads as TGTGCCTTGGAGACCGCGTTCAACACTGAAGCTTTCTTT.

This clone was seen a few times. CDR3 residues: CASSWDYGSLAKNIQYF. The DNA of the CDR3 is TGTGCCAGCAGCTGGGACTATGGTAGTCTAGCCAAAAACATTCAGTACTTC. This chain connects TRBV7-9 to TRBJ2-4, with TRBD2 identical over 7 bases. Trimming removed 4 bases from V and 0 bases from J; junction bases left unmatched: 9. The CDR3 spans 17 residues. Germline V CDR1 and CDR2: SEHNR, FQNEAQ (reference sequence).

This clone occurred once. V usage is TRBV2 and J usage is TRBJ1-6, with D possibly TRBD1 on 5 matching bases. This CDR3 is 12 amino acids long. The germline V and J ends were trimmed by 6 bases and 7 bases, with 7 bases remaining between them. Per germline, CDR1 SNHLY and CDR2 FYNNEI. The CDR3, as DNA: TGTGCCAGCAGCGCAGGGAATTCACCCCTCCACTTT. Protein product: CASSAGNSPLHF.

This chain links TRBV4-3 with TRBJ1-3; no reliable D call. V was pared by 0 bases and J by 2 bases, with 8 bases between. CDR3 length equals 15 residues. Germline V gene sequence: CDR1 LGHNA, CDR2 YSLEER. CDR3 DNA: TGCGCCAGCAGCCAAGATCCCGGGCCTGGAAACACCATATATTTT. Translation gives CASSQDPGPGNTIYF.

The chain has TRBV4-2 and TRBJ1-2, with no clear D. CDR3 length: 14 amino acids. V dropped 0 bases and J dropped 5 bases, with 10 bases sitting between them. The germline CDR1 and CDR2 sequences are LGHNA and YNFKEQ. The CDR3 is CASSQEDTPYGYTF. Here the CDR3 DNA reads TGTGCCAGCAGCCAAGAAGACACACCATATGGCTACACCTTC.

This chain links TRBV29-1 with TRBJ1-1; D remains unclear. The germline V and J ends were trimmed by 6 bases and 3 bases, with 11 bases remaining between them. From germline, CDR1 is SQVTM and CDR2 ANQGSEA. The length of the CDR3 is 12 residues. The DNA of the CDR3 is TGCAGCGTCCGCAATTCCCACACTGAAGCTTTCTTT. The encoded protein is CSVRNSHTEAFF.

This clone was counted only a few times. The V and J genes are TRBV6-5 and TRBJ2-7; 8 nucleotides match TRBD2. Unmatched junction bases numbered 3, after V lost 5 bases and J lost 3 bases. The CDR3 spans 13 residues. CDR1 and CDR2 (germline): MNHEY, SVGAGI. CDR3 coding DNA: TGTGCCAGCAGTCGGGGGGGATTCTACGAGCAGTACTTC. Amino acids: CASSRGGFYEQYF.